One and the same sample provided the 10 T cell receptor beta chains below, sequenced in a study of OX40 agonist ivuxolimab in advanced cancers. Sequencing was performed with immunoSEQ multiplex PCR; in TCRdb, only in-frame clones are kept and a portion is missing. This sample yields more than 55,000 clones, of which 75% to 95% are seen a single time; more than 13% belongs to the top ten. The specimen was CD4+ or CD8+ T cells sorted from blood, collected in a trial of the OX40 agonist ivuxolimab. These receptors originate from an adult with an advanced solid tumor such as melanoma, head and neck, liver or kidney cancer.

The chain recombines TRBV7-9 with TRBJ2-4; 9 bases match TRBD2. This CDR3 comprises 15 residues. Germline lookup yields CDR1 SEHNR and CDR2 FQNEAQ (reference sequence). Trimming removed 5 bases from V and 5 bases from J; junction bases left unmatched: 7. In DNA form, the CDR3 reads TGTGCCAGCAGCAGCGCGGGGGGGCTGGAAAACATTCAGTACTTC. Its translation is CASSSAGGLENIQYF.

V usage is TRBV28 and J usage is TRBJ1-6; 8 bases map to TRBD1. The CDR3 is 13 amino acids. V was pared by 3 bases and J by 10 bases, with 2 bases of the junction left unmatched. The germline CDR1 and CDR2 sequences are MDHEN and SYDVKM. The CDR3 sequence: CASSFGTGSPLHF. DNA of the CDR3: TGTGCCAGCAGTTTTGGGACAGGATCACCCCTCCACTTT. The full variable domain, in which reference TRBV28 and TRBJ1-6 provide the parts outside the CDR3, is DVKVTQSSRYLVKRTGEKVFLECVQDMDHENMFWYRQDPGLGLRLIYFSYDVKMKEKGDIPEGYSVSREKKERFSLILESASTNQTSMYLCASSFGTGSPLHFGNGTRLTVT.

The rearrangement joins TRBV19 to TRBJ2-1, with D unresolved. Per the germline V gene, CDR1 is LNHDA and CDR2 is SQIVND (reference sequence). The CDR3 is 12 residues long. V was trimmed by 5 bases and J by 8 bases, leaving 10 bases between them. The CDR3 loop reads CASSPKWDEQFF. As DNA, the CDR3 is TGTGCCAGTAGTCCCAAATGGGATGAGCAGTTCTTC.

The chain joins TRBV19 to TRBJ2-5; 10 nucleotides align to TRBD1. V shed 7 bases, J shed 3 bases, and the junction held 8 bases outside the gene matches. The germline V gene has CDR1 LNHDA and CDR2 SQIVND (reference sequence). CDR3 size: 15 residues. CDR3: CASTRTGGSEETQYF. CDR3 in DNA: TGTGCCAGTACCCGGACAGGGGGGAGTGAAGAGACCCAGTACTTC. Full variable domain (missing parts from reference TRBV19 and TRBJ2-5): DGGITQSPKYLFRKEGQNVTLSCEQNLNHDAMYWYRQDPGQGLRLIYYSQIVNDFQKGDIAEGYSVSREKKESFPLTVTSAQKNPTAFYLCASTRTGGSEETQYFGPGTRLLVL.

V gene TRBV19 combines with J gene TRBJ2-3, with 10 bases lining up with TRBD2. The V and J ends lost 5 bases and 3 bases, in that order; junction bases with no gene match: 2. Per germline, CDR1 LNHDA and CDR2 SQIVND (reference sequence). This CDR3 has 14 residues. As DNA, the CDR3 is TGTGCCAGTAGTCCGGGACTAGCGACAGATACGCAGTATTTT. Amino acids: CASSPGLATDTQYF.

CDR3 sequence reads: CASSSLRGKRSHNEQFF. The CDR3, as DNA: TGCGCCAGCAGCAGTCTCCGGGGCAAAAGATCCCACAATGAGCAGTTCTTC. J is TRBJ2-1 and V is TRBV4-1; D tentatively reads TRBD1 or TRBD2 (5 bases each). This CDR3 comprises 17 residues. Trimming removed 5 bases at V and 5 bases at J, with 22 bases between. Germline V lookup: CDR1 MGHRA, CDR2 YSYEKL.

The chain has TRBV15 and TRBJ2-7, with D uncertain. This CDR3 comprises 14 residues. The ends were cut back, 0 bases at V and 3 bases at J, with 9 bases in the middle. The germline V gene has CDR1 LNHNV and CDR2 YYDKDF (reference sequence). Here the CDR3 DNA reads TGTGCCACCAGCAGAGATCTGGGGAACTACGAGCAGTACTTC. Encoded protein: CATSRDLGNYEQYF. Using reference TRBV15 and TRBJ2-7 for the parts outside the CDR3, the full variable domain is DAMVIQNPRYQVTQFGKPVTLSCSQTLNHNVMYWYQQKSSQAPKLLFHYYDKDFNNEADTPDNFQSRRPNTSFCFLDIRSPGLGDTAMYLCATSRDLGNYEQYFGPGTRLTVT.

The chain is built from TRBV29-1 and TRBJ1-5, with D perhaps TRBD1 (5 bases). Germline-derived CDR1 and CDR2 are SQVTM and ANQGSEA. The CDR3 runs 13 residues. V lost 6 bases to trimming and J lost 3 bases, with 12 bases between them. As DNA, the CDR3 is TGCAGCGTGGGAGGGGAGTTCAATCAGCCCCAGCATTTT. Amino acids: CSVGGEFNQPQHF.

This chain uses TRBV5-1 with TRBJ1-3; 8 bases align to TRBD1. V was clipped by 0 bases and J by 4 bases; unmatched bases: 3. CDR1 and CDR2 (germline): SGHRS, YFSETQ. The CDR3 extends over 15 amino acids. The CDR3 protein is CASSLEGTGGNTIYF. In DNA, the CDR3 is TGCGCCAGCAGCTTGGAGGGGACAGGAGGAAACACCATATATTTT. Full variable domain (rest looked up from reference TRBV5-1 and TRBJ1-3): KAGVTQTPRYLIKTRGQQVTLSCSPISGHRSVSWYQQTPGQGLQFLFEYFSETQRNKGNFPGRFSGRQFSNSRSEMNVSTLELGDSALYLCASSLEGTGGNTIYFGEGSWLTVV.

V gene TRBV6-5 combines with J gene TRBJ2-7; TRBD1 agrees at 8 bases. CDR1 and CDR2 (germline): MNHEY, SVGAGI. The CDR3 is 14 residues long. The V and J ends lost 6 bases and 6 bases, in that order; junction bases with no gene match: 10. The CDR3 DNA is TGTGCCAGCAGAGGGACAGGCAGAATAGGCGAGCAGTACTTC. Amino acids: CASRGTGRIGEQYF.